The rows below give T cell receptor beta chains drawn from one sample of a study of beta chain features in type 1 diabetes. Only in-frame clones appear in the TCRdb table, and some are missing; sequencing was by immunoSEQ multiplex PCR. Of 160,000 or so clones in the sample, 11% were seen once. Input material: central memory CD4+ T cells from blood. The receptor source for this set is a man aged 18 to 35 in good health. The CDR3 runs from the conserved cysteine through the conserved F or W. The D gene is left open where the match is weak. The size of a clone is reported for some rows only, either as once, few or many, or as a class for expanded clones.

D gene	V gene	clone size	J gene	CDR3 DNA	CDR3 protein
TRBD1	TRBV18	NA	TRBJ1-6	TGTGCCAGCTCACCGTACGGACAGGGAGGTTCACCCCTCCACTTT	CASSPYGQGGSPLHF
TRBD1	TRBV7-9	few	TRBJ2-7	TGTGCCAGCAGCTTGGACAGGGCTAGGGAGCAGTACTTC	CASSLDRAREQYF
NA	TRBV9	few	TRBJ1-5	TGTGCCAGCAGCGTAGATCCGGGGGCAGCTCAGCCCCAGCATTTT	CASSVDPGAAQPQHF
TRBD1	TRBV7-3	few	TRBJ2-7	TGTGCCAGCAGCTTGCAGGGGGCCAACCACTACGAGCAGTACTTC	CASSLQGANHYEQYF
NA	TRBV7-3	many	TRBJ2-4	TGTGCCAGCAGCTCGCCCGGGGGAACCAAAAACATTCAGTACTTC	CASSSPGGTKNIQYF
NA	TRBV7-2	NA	TRBJ2-5	TGTGCCAGCAGCCGGGGGCCTTTCGAGACCCAGTACTTC	CASSRGPFETQYF
TRBD1	TRBV29-1	NA	TRBJ2-5	TGCAGCGGTCAGGGGCGACAGGGGGGACAAGAGACCCAGTACTTC	CSGQGRQGGQETQYF
NA	TRBV30	few	TRBJ1-1	TGTGCCTGGAGTGTACCCGGGAACACTGAAGCTTTCTTT	CAWSVPGNTEAFF
TRBD1	TRBV18	NA	TRBJ2-7	TGTGCCAGCTCACCACTTCCCGTCGTGGGAAAACAGGGGGAGCAGTACTTC	CASSPLPVVGKQGEQYF
NA	TRBV9	NA	TRBJ2-3	TGTGCCAGCAGCGTATCTGCTCTCGACACAGATACGCAGTATTTT	CASSVSALDTDTQYF
NA	TRBV2	few	TRBJ2-3	TGTGCCAGCACTGGGTGGGCCTCGGATACGCAGTATTTT	CASTGWASDTQYF
TRBD1	TRBV5-6	NA	TRBJ2-2	TGTGCCAGCAGCTTCGAATTAGGGACAGCCCTCACCGGGGAGCTGTTTTTT	CASSFELGTALTGELFF
NA	TRBV9	NA	TRBJ1-5	TGTGCCAGCAGCGTAGCCGGGGAGCCCCAGCATTTT	CASSVAGEPQHF
TRBD2	TRBV10-2	many	TRBJ2-7	TGCGCCAGCAGTGAGGGGACTAGCGGCTACGAGCAGTACTTC	CASSEGTSGYEQYF
NA	TRBV7-9	few	TRBJ2-5	TGTGCCAGCAGCTTAGGCTCCACATCGTACCAAGAGACCCAGTACTTC	CASSLGSTSYQETQYF
NA	TRBV20-1	few	TRBJ1-2	TGCAGTGCCAATCGGGGGGATGGCTACACCTTC	CSANRGDGYTF
NA	TRBV6-1	NA	TRBJ1-2	TGTGCCAGCGGGGGGATCTATGGCTACACCTTC	CASGGIYGYTF
TRBD2	TRBV28	few	TRBJ2-7	TGTGCCAGCAGTAGGACTAGCGGGACCTACTACGAGCAGTACTTC	CASSRTSGTYYEQYF
TRBD1	TRBV29-1	few	TRBJ2-7	TGCAGCGTTGCAGGGGGAATCCTCTCCTGGCAGTACTTC	CSVAGGILSWQYF
TRBD2	TRBV11-2	few	TRBJ2-3	TGTGCCAGCAGCTCAAAGGCTAGCGGGACCCATTTT	CASSSKASGTHF
NA	TRBV7-3	NA	TRBJ2-1	TGTGCCAGCAGCTTACGACCTTACAATGAGCAGTTCTTC	CASSLRPYNEQFF
NA	TRBV7-2	many	TRBJ2-1	TGTGCCTTACGGAGGTTGCAGGGTTTATACAATGAGCAGTTCTTC	CALRRLQGLYNEQFF
NA	TRBV20-1	NA	TRBJ2-1	TGCAGTGCTCCGGGTCCATATGAGCAGTTCTTC	CSAPGPYEQFF
NA	TRBV21-1	few	TRBJ2-5	TGTGCCAGCAGCATTGAAACGGAGGCGCAAGAGACCCAGTACTTC	CASSIETEAQETQYF
NA	TRBV9	few	TRBJ1-3	TGTGCCAGCAGCGCTTATACAGGTTCTCCCCGAAACACCATATATTTT	CASSAYTGSPRNTIYF
NA	TRBV7-9	few	TRBJ2-1	TGTGCCAGCAGCATACTTCTTACGGGACAAAACAATGAGCAGTTCTTC	CASSILLTGQNNEQFF
NA	TRBV28	few	TRBJ2-5	TGTGCCAGCAGCCGCCGACGAGAGACCCAGTACTTC	CASSRRRETQYF
TRBD1	TRBV10-3	few	TRBJ2-1	TGTGCCATAACTGGACAGGCGACCTACAATGAGCAGTTCTTC	CAITGQATYNEQFF
TRBD2	TRBV4-2	NA	TRBJ2-5	TGTGCCAGCAGCCAGGAACTAGCGGGAGGGCGATTCCAAGAGACCCAGTACTTC	CASSQELAGGRFQETQYF
TRBD2	TRBV2	NA	TRBJ2-4	TGTGCCAGCAGTGAGGTTGCGGGAGTACAAAACATTCAGTACTTC	CASSEVAGVQNIQYF
NA	TRBV7-9	NA	TRBJ2-7	TGTGCCAGCAGCACCGACCGGACAGACCCCTACGAGCAGTACTTC	CASSTDRTDPYEQYF
NA	TRBV9	many	TRBJ2-3	TGTGCCAGCAGCGTAGCTGGTCCCGGGATGGGCACAGATACGCAGTATTTT	CASSVAGPGMGTDTQYF
TRBD1	TRBV4-1	few	TRBJ2-6	TGCGCCAGCAGCCAAGATTACAGGGGAGAAAACATAGGGTCTGGGGCCAACGTCCTGACTTTC	CASSQDYRGENIGSGANVLTF
TRBD1	TRBV30	NA	TRBJ2-5	TGTGCCTGGAGGGCAGGGGGCGTAGAGACCCAGTACTTC	CAWRAGGVETQYF
NA	TRBV9	NA	TRBJ1-1	TGTGCCAGCAGCGTGGTCCAGGGTTCTGAAGCTTTCTTT	CASSVVQGSEAFF
NA	TRBV7-6	NA	TRBJ2-5	TGTGCCAGCAGCGAAGGACTGGGGGTGACCCAGTACTTC	CASSEGLGVTQYF
NA	TRBV10-3	NA	TRBJ2-1	TGTGCCACCTACGTCCAAGGCTCCGTTAATGAGCAGTTCTTC	CATYVQGSVNEQFF
TRBD1	TRBV7-2	few	TRBJ1-2	TGTGCCAGCAGCTTCGGACAGGGGGAAGGGTATGGCTACACCTTC	CASSFGQGEGYGYTF
NA	TRBV29-1	few	TRBJ1-2	TGCAGCGTTGAGAGGAGAGACACCTCCTATGGCTACACCTTC	CSVERRDTSYGYTF
TRBD2	TRBV9	few	TRBJ2-2	TGTGCCAGCTCAACCAGAGGCCTAGCGGGAGAGGTCACCGGGGAGCTGTTTTTT	CASSTRGLAGEVTGELFF
NA	TRBV29-1	few	TRBJ2-5	TGCAGCGGCCGGACACAACTCTCCCAAGAGACCCAGTACTTC	CSGRTQLSQETQYF
NA	TRBV28	NA	TRBJ1-6	TGTGCCAGCAGTTTAAGAGGGGGTTATTCACCCCTCCACTTT	CASSLRGGYSPLHF
NA	TRBV5-6	many	TRBJ2-1	TGTGCCAGCAGTCCCGTCAGGGGAAATGAGCAGTTCTTC	CASSPVRGNEQFF
NA	TRBV7-6	few	TRBJ2-2	TGTGCCAGCAGCAACATGGGCACCGGGGAGCTGTTTTTT	CASSNMGTGELFF
NA	TRBV5-4	few	TRBJ2-1	TGTGCCAGCAGCCCCCGGACCCAGGGGTACAATGAGCAGTTCTTC	CASSPRTQGYNEQFF
TRBD1	TRBV10-3	NA	TRBJ2-5	TGTGCCATCAGTACGGTCGGACAGGGAGGAGAGACCCAGTACTTC	CAISTVGQGGETQYF
NA	TRBV9	many	TRBJ2-1	TGTGCCAGCAGCGTAGAGGTTCGCTATGAGCAGTTCTTC	CASSVEVRYEQFF
NA	TRBV7-8	few	TRBJ2-5	TGTGCCAGCAGCTACCAGGGGCGAGAGACCCAGTACTTC	CASSYQGRETQYF